These 5 T cell receptor beta chains were all obtained from the same sample, sequenced in a study of shared clonotypes between healthy human individuals. Libraries were prepared by immunoSEQ multiplex PCR; TCRdb keeps only in-frame clonotypes and omits some of them. The sample contains some 800,000 clones, 90% to 95% of which appear only once. Naive CD8 cells lacked CD45RO and underwent positive selection for CCR7, leaving out terminally differentiated effector memory CD45RA+ cells. Sequencing was carried out using naive CD8+ T cells sorted from blood. These receptors all stem from a man aged 25 to 40 in good health.

V and J are TRBV28 and TRBJ1-5, with TRBD1 as a possible D gene (5 bases). Per the germline V gene, CDR1 is MDHEN and CDR2 is SYDVKM. Trimming took off 3 bases at V and 2 bases at J, with 17 bases between the two ends. The CDR3 sequence is 17 residues long. CDR3 residues: CASSFGLGVTGNQPQHF. CDR3 nucleotides: TGTGCCAGCAGTTTCGGTCTGGGGGTCACAGGCAATCAGCCCCAGCATTTT.

V usage is TRBV15 and J usage is TRBJ1-5; no clear D gene. Germline V lookup: CDR1 LNHNV, CDR2 YYDKDF (reference sequence). V lost 5 bases, J lost 0 bases, and 8 bases lay in between. The length of the CDR3 is 14 residues. CDR3 in amino acids: CATSGTNSNQPQHF. The DNA for the CDR3 is TGTGCCACCAGCGGAACAAATAGCAATCAGCCCCAGCATTTT.

V usage is TRBV10-1 and J usage is TRBJ2-2; 12 bases line up with TRBD2. The CDR3 runs to 16 residues. After removal of 3 bases from V and 6 bases from J, the junction contained 5 bases not matched to a gene. CDR1 WNHNN and CDR2 SYGVQD come from the germline V gene (reference sequence). The CDR3 protein is CASSDAPSGRAGELFF. The CDR3 DNA is TGCGCCAGCAGTGACGCGCCTAGCGGGAGGGCCGGGGAGCTGTTTTTT.

The J gene is TRBJ2-1, the V gene TRBV7-3; D perhaps matches TRBD2 (6 bases). Germline values: CDR1 SGHTA, CDR2 FQGTGA. Trimming cost V 5 bases and J 0 bases, with 11 bases left between them. This CDR3 region has 15 residues. CDR3 loop: CASSPGVSSYNEQFF. The CDR3 bases are TGTGCCAGCAGCCCGGGGGTGAGCTCCTACAATGAGCAGTTCTTC.

The chain carries TRBV4-1 and TRBJ2-1, with 8 bases lining up with TRBD1. Trimming took 3 bases from V and 7 from J; bases not matched to a gene: 8. From germline, CDR1 is MGHRA and CDR2 YSYEKL. This CDR3 comprises 15 residues. This CDR3 reads CASSHWVQGGNEQFF. The CDR3 DNA reads TGCGCCAGCAGCCATTGGGTACAGGGGGGAAATGAGCAGTTCTTC.